This is a list of T cell receptor beta chains from one sample in a study of neurological immune-mediated disorders. TCRdb re-analysed the 5' RACE reads in MiXCR, keeping a single row per CDR3 protein. The table lists fewer than 65,000 distinct CDR3 sequences, under 13% of them singletons. The source material was PBMCs. The receptor set was obtained from a man aged 65-85 years with HTLV-1-associated myelopathy (HAM/TSP). The CDR3 runs from the conserved cysteine through the conserved F or W. The D gene is left open where the match is weak. For some rows the clone size is stated as once, few or many, or as a class when expanded; others skip it.

TRBV7-2	many	TRBD2	TRBJ2-7	TGTGCCAGCAGCACCGTACCGGGAGGGGCCTACGAGCAGTACTTC	CASSTVPGGAYEQYF
TRBV20-1	many	.	TRBJ2-7	TGCAGTGCTAGAGTCGGGAGCTCCTACGAGCAGTACTTC	CSARVGSSYEQYF
TRBV5-1	medium-sized	.	TRBJ1-4	TGCGCCAGCAGCTTGGTTCCTAATGAAAAACTGTTTTTT	CASSLVPNEKLFF
TRBV7-9	many	.	TRBJ2-7	TGTGCCAGCAGCTTAGAATCGGCGGCTCGACGGTACTTC	CASSLESAARRYF
TRBV7-2	many	TRBD2	TRBJ2-2	TGTGCCAGCAGCTGGACTAGCGGGAGGGAAGGCGGGGAGCTGTTTTTT	CASSWTSGREGGELFF
TRBV29-1	many	TRBD2	TRBJ2-3	TGCAGCGTTGGGGAGGGTACGCAGTATTTT	CSVGEGTQYF
TRBV11-2	.	TRBD1	TRBJ2-1	TGTGCCAGCAGCCGAAGGACAGGGGGGGTATCCTACAATGAGCAGTTCTTC	CASSRRTGGVSYNEQFF
TRBV6-5	many	.	TRBJ2-7	TGTGCCAGCAGACGACAGAACTACTACGAGCAGTACTTC	CASRRQNYYEQYF
TRBV24-1	many	TRBD2	TRBJ2-5	TGTGCCACCACCGCTAGCGGCCAAGAGACCCAGTACTTC	CATTASGQETQYF
TRBV6-5	.	TRBD2	TRBJ2-1	TGTGCCATCCAGCGGGGGCCCGTGATCAATGGGCAGTTCTTC	CAIQRGPVINGQFF
TRBV29-1	few	TRBD1	TRBJ2-5	TGCAGCGGGATTACAGGGGGCGTCACCCAGTACTTC	CSGITGGVTQYF
TRBV5-1	.	.	TRBJ2-3	TGCGCCAGCAGCTTGGCGAGGGTGAGCACAGATACGCAGTATTTT	CASSLARVSTDTQYF
TRBV9	.	.	TRBJ2-1	TGTGCCAGCAGCGTAGGATCTACCCCTGGGACTGAGCAGTTCTTC	CASSVGSTPGTEQFF
TRBV18	many	.	TRBJ2-5	TGTGCCAGCTCTAGGACGGACCAAGAGACCCAGTACTTC	CASSRTDQETQYF
TRBV20-1	many	.	TRBJ2-7	TGCAGTGCTGGCCCCTCCGGGGCGAGCTCCTACGAGCAGTACTTC	CSAGPSGASSYEQYF
TRBV6-5	many	.	TRBJ2-1	TGTGCCAGCAGACCCTTTCGTGTGGGGACAAATGAGCAGTTCTTC	CASRPFRVGTNEQFF
TRBV20-1	many	TRBD1	TRBJ1-6	TGCAGTGGCTGGGGGACAGCAGATTCACCCCTCCACTTT	CSGWGTADSPLHF
TRBV7-9	many	.	TRBJ2-7	TGTGCCAGCAGCCCCCGGGACTCCGGGGGTTACGAGCAGTACTTC	CASSPRDSGGYEQYF
TRBV6-2/TRBV6-3	many	TRBD1	TRBJ1-1	TGTGCCAGCACTCAATACCGAGGGGGCGGAGATTTCGCTGAAGCTTTCTTT	CASTQYRGGGDFAEAFF
TRBV7-6	many	TRBD2	TRBJ2-1	TGTGCCAGCAAATCAAGCGGGGCCTCGTACAATGAGCAGTTCTTC	CASKSSGASYNEQFF
TRBV5-1	many	.	TRBJ2-1	TGCGCCAGCAGCTTGTACGGGGGGCATGAGCAGTTCTTC	CASSLYGGHEQFF
TRBV7-3	many	TRBD1	TRBJ2-3	TGTGCCAGCAGTTCCGGACAGGGGGCAGATACGCAGTATTTT	CASSSGQGADTQYF
TRBV12-3/TRBV12-4	many	.	TRBJ2-2	TGTGCCAGCGACAGAGACGGGGAGCTGTTTTTT	CASDRDGELFF
TRBV5-6	many	.	TRBJ2-5	TGTGCCAGCAGCTCCGGACTACTTCAAGAGACCCAGTACTTC	CASSSGLLQETQYF
TRBV6-2/TRBV6-3	many	TRBD2	TRBJ2-7	TGTGCCAGCAGTTACCGGCGGGAGGAGGGGGAGCAGTACTTC	CASSYRREEGEQYF
TRBV10-3	many	TRBD1	TRBJ2-5	TGTGCCATCAGTGATAGAGACAGGGGGCCGGAGACCCAGTACTTC	CAISDRDRGPETQYF
TRBV20-1	many	.	TRBJ2-5	TGCAGTGCTACGCCCGGGGCGCAAGAGACCCAGTACTTC	CSATPGAQETQYF
TRBV20-1	many	TRBD1	TRBJ2-2	TGCAGCAGCAGGGGGAGTGGGGCCACGAACACCGGGGAGCTGTTTTTT	CSSRGSGATNTGELFF
TRBV2	few	TRBD1	TRBJ2-7	TGTGCCAGCAGCGAACAGGGGGCCAACTACGAGCAGTACTTC	CASSEQGANYEQYF
TRBV14	.	.	TRBJ2-2	TGTACCAACAGCCAAGAATTGACCGGGGAGCTGTTTTTT	CTNSQELTGELFF
TRBV4-3	many	.	TRBJ2-7	TGCGCCAGCAGCCGGGCGGGCGCCGGGTACTACGAGCAGTACTTC	CASSRAGAGYYEQYF
TRBV12-3/TRBV12-4	many	TRBD1	TRBJ1-2	TGTGCCAGCAGTGAATACGGGACAGGGGGGATATTTGGCTACACCTTC	CASSEYGTGGIFGYTF
TRBV7-9	many	.	TRBJ2-7	TGTGCCAGCATCTCGGACAGAGAGAACGAGCAGTACTTC	CASISDRENEQYF
TRBV12-3/TRBV12-4	many	.	TRBJ1-4	TGTGCCAGCAGTTCGGTTCCATCAACTAATGAAAAACTGTTTTTT	CASSSVPSTNEKLFF
TRBV9	medium-sized	.	TRBJ2-5	TGTGCCAGCAGCGTAGCTGGGACGGGACAAGAGACCCAGTACTTC	CASSVAGTGQETQYF
TRBV12-3/TRBV12-4	many	.	TRBJ1-1	TGTGCCAGCAGTGTAGGGACGACTGAAGCTTTCTTT	CASSVGTTEAFF
TRBV7-6	many	TRBD2	TRBJ2-1	TGTGCCAGCGCTAGGGACCAAGCGGGGGAGCAGTTCTTC	CASARDQAGEQFF
TRBV20-1	many	.	TRBJ2-7	TGCAGTGCAGAAAGGGACGGTACCTACGAGCAGTACTTC	CSAERDGTYEQYF
TRBV20-1	many	TRBD2	TRBJ2-2	TGCAGTGCTTACTCAAGCGGGGAGCACGGGGAGCTGTTTTTT	CSAYSSGEHGELFF
TRBV29-1	many	TRBD2	TRBJ2-6	TGCAGCGGGATGACTAGCGAGAACTCTGGGGCCAACGTCCTGACTTTC	CSGMTSENSGANVLTF
TRBV12-3/TRBV12-4	many	.	TRBJ2-1	TGTGCCAGCAGTTTAGAGGGGACAACGAATGAGCAGTTCTTC	CASSLEGTTNEQFF
TRBV15	many	TRBD1	TRBJ2-7	TGTGCCACAAACCGGGACAGGGGGTTTGGGCAGTACTTC	CATNRDRGFGQYF
TRBV20-1	many	.	TRBJ2-5	TGCAGTGCTAGTGATAGGAGGCGCCGGGAGACCCAGTACTTC	CSASDRRRRETQYF
TRBV9	many	.	TRBJ2-1	TGTGCCAGCAGCCCAGACCGACGGGAGCAGTTCTTC	CASSPDRREQFF
TRBV7-9	many	.	TRBJ1-1	TGTGCCAGCAGCCCCGTGGGCGGGCGGGTTACTGAAGCTTTCTTT	CASSPVGGRVTEAFF
TRBV27	many	.	TRBJ2-1	TGTGCCAGCAGGAGTCCGGGACGGACTTTCAATGAGCAGTTCTTC	CASRSPGRTFNEQFF
TRBV7-2	few	TRBD2	TRBJ2-1	TGTGCCAGCGCTTGGGGGAGGGTTGGGGACAATGAGCAGTTCTTC	CASAWGRVGDNEQFF
TRBV27	many	TRBD2	TRBJ2-3	TGTGCCAGCAGCCGCCAGACTAGCGGGTTAACAGATACGCAGTATTTT	CASSRQTSGLTDTQYF
TRBV5-1	many	.	TRBJ2-7	TGCGCCAGCAGCGACTTGACTTACGAGCAGTACTTC	CASSDLTYEQYF